The 20 T cell receptor beta chains listed next were all sequenced from one sample in a study of T cells in Graves' hyperthyroidism and ophthalmopathy. Authors of the study amplified TCR beta CDR3 regions from RNA transcripts. TCR CDR3 regions were first amplified by RT-PCR with HTBI primers. MiXCR, run by TCRdb on the multiplex PCR reads, gives a single entry per CDR3 protein. In the table there are 500,000 or so distinct CDR3 sequences, about 15% of which are singletons. The sequencing sample was made of blood. Receptors were obtained from a woman aged 18-35 years with Graves' ophthalmopathy.

In its sample, this clonotype was seen many times. The CDR3 protein is CSARPGFSYEQYF. CDR3 nucleotides: TGCAGTGCTAGACCCGGGTTCTCCTACGAGCAGTACTTC. The chain is built from TRBV20-1 and TRBJ2-7; D is ambiguous. Trimming took off 2 bases at V and 0 bases at J, with 8 bases between the two ends. This CDR3 is 13 amino acids long. Germline CDR1 and CDR2: DFQATT and SNEGSKA (reference sequence).

The chain has TRBV14 and TRBJ2-7, with D maybe TRBD2 (5 bases). Looked up from germline, CDR1 is SGHDN and CDR2 is FVKESK. This CDR3 is 12 amino acids long. With 3 bases removed from V and 4 bases from J, the gap between germline ends came to 7 bases. This chain's CDR3 is CASSQWEYEQYF. The DNA for the CDR3 is TGTGCCAGCAGCCAGTGGGAGTACGAGCAGTACTTC.

With respect to this clonotype: A much larger clone differs by one base, so this may be a read error. This sequence joins TRBV7-3 and TRBJ2-7; 9 nucleotides agree with TRBD1. The CDR3 runs 14 residues. Looked up from germline, CDR1 is SGHTA and CDR2 is FQGTGA. V trimming: 4 bases; J trimming: 8 bases; junction bases outside the gene matches: 9. CDR3 nucleotide sequence: TGTGCCAGCAGCTCCTTCGGGACAGGGAGCAAGCAGTACTTC. Its translation: CASSSFGTGSKQYF. Based on the CDR3 plus reference TRBV7-3 and TRBJ2-7, the full variable domain is GAGVSQTPSNKVTEKGKYVELRCDPISGHTALYWYRQSLGQGPEFLIYFQGTGAADDSGLPNDRFFAVRPEGSVSTLKIQRTERGDSAVYLCASSSFGTGSKQYFGPGTRLTVT.

This clonotype was seen many times. The chain uses TRBV3-1 and TRBJ2-1; 7 nucleotides agree with TRBD2. CDR1 is LGHDT, CDR2 YNNKEL, per germline (reference sequence). J was trimmed by 7 bases and V by 1 base; bases with no gene match: 4. The CDR3 is made up of 14 amino acids. Written as DNA, the CDR3 is TGTGCCAGCAGCCAAGTGCCTAGCGGAAATGAGCAGTTCTTC. This encodes CASSQVPSGNEQFF.

The V and J genes are TRBV7-3 and TRBJ1-1, with D perhaps matching TRBD1 (6 bases). The CDR3 is 13 residues long. Germline loops: CDR1 SGHTA, CDR2 FQGTGA. V was pared by 5 bases and J by 8 bases, with 15 bases between. The CDR3 nucleotides are TGTGCCAGCAGCCCCCGGGACACCGTAGAAGCTTTCTTT. As protein: CASSPRDTVEAFF.

The rearrangement uses TRBV7-9 and TRBJ2-5, with 12 positions matching TRBD2. Germline V lookup: CDR1 SEHNR, CDR2 FQNEAQ (reference sequence). This CDR3 is 16 amino acids long. V shed 5 bases, J shed 2 bases, and the junction held 6 bases outside the gene matches. CDR3 protein: CASSGRLAGEQETQYF. CDR3 coding DNA: TGTGCCAGCAGCGGAAGACTAGCGGGAGAACAAGAGACCCAGTACTTC. The whole variable domain, filled in from reference TRBV7-9 and TRBJ2-5, reads DTGVSQNPRHKITKRGQNVTFRCDPISEHNRLYWYRQTLGQGPEFLTYFQNEAQLEKSRLLSDRFSAERPKGSFSTLEIQRTEQGDSAMYLCASSGRLAGEQETQYFGPGTRLLVL.

This clonotype showed up many times. The chain has TRBV7-2 and TRBJ2-3, with 8 positions matching TRBD1. In germline, CDR1 is SGHTA, CDR2 FQGNSA. The CDR3 has 16 residues. Trimming at V came to 3 bases and at J to 0 bases, leaving 5 bases not matched to a gene. The CDR3 spells CASSLTGAFSTDTQYF. For the CDR3, the DNA is TGTGCCAGCAGCTTGACAGGGGCCTTTAGCACAGATACGCAGTATTTT.

In its sample, this clonotype was seen a few times. This sequence joins TRBV11-2 and TRBJ1-1; 7 bases match TRBD1. The CDR3 has 15 amino acids. Germline trimming cut 6 bases from V and 0 bases from J; bases unmatched to any gene: 7. CDR1 and CDR2 (germline): SGHAT, FQNNGV. CDR3 protein: CASSTGVIMNTEAFF. Here the CDR3 DNA reads TGTGCCAGCAGTACAGGGGTTATCATGAACACTGAAGCTTTCTTT. The full variable domain, rest sourced from reference TRBV11-2 and TRBJ1-1, is EAGVAQSPRYKIIEKRQSVAFWCNPISGHATLYWYQQILGQGPKLLIQFQNNGVVDDSQLPKDRFSAERLKGVDSTLKIQPAKLEDSAVYLCASSTGVIMNTEAFFGQGTRLTVV.

There are many counts of this clonotype. The genes are TRBV28 and TRBJ2-1; TRBD2 agrees at 9 bases. The CDR3 has 18 residues. V lost 6 bases, J lost 7 bases, and 19 bases stayed unmatched. Germline CDR1 and CDR2: MDHEN and SYDVKM. CDR3 nucleotides: TGTGCCAGCAGGCCCCGGGGCGGGAGGGCCGATTCCATGAATGAGCAGTTCTTC. Encoded protein: CASRPRGGRADSMNEQFF.

Many counts were recorded for this clonotype. The chain has TRBV12-3 or TRBV12-4 and TRBJ2-1; D is ambiguous. V was clipped by 6 bases and J by 9 bases, with 15 bases between them. The CDR3 consists of 13 residues. CDR3 protein: CASSSTSIGEQFF. Written as DNA, the CDR3 is TGTGCCAGCAGCTCGACGAGTATCGGTGAGCAGTTCTTC.

This clonotype was observed a handful of times. V is TRBV3-1 and J is TRBJ2-5; 10 bases fit TRBD2. V trimming: 1 base; J trimming: 4 bases; junction bases outside the gene matches: 3. Germline CDR1 LGHDT, CDR2 YNNKEL (reference sequence). The CDR3 sequence is 15 residues long. CDR3 loop: CASSQASSGGETQYF. As DNA, the CDR3 is TGTGCCAGCAGCCAAGCCTCTAGCGGGGGAGAGACCCAGTACTTC.

This clonotype has only a few counts. This chain joins TRBV6-6 and TRBJ2-1; 10 nucleotides agree with TRBD2. Trimming at V came to 0 bases and at J to 9 bases, leaving 17 bases not matched to a gene. The germline gives CDR1 MNHNY, CDR2 SVGAGI (reference sequence). The CDR3 loop spans 19 amino acids. In nucleotides, the CDR3 is TGTGCCAGCAGTTACTCGATCCCCGCTAGCGGGGGTCCTGAGAGTGAGCAGTTCTTC. Residues: CASSYSIPASGGPESEQFF.

This sequence joins TRBV29-1 and TRBJ1-6; 7 bases align to TRBD1. The CDR3 is 14 residues long. With V trimmed by 6 bases and J by 5 bases, 7 bases remained unmatched. The germline V gene has CDR1 SQVTM and CDR2 ANQGSEA. The CDR3 coding sequence is TGCAGCGTCCGGGACAGACATAATAATTCACCCCTCCACTTT. Protein sequence: CSVRDRHNNSPLHF. Using reference TRBV29-1 and TRBJ1-6 for the parts outside the CDR3, the full variable domain is SAVISQKPSRDICQRGTSLTIQCQVDSQVTMMFWYRQQPGQSLTLIATANQGSEATYESGFVIDKFPISRPNLTFSTLTVSNMSPEDSSIYLCSVRDRHNNSPLHFGNGTRLTVT.

This clonotype was observed many times. The genes are TRBV28 and TRBJ2-5, with a possible D match to TRBD2 (7 bases). Germline-derived CDR1 and CDR2 are MDHEN and SYDVKM. The V gene lost 7 bases and the J gene lost 3 bases, with 18 bases spanning the gap. This CDR3 has 15 residues. DNA for the CDR3: TGTGCCAGCATTTCGAGGGGGAGGGTAAAAGAGACCCAGTACTTC. Translation: CASISRGRVKETQYF.

The table lists this clonotype with a few counts. The V gene is TRBV7-6, the J gene TRBJ1-5; 10 positions agree with TRBD1. Germline V gene sequence: CDR1 SGHVS, CDR2 FNYEAQ. J gave up 6 bases and V 9 bases, and 8 bases lay outside the gene matches. The CDR3 is 14 amino acids. CDR3: CASPDRGLVQPQHF. In DNA form, the CDR3 reads TGTGCCAGTCCTGACAGGGGGCTTGTTCAGCCCCAGCATTTT.

This chain links TRBV30 with TRBJ2-5; D unclear. The CDR3 loop spans 13 amino acids. Germline loops: CDR1 GTSNPN, CDR2 SVGIG (reference sequence). Trimming left V 3 bases short and J 5 bases short, with 13 bases between. CDR3 DNA sequence: TGTGCCTGGAGCCCGAGCATTCTGGAGACCCAGTACTTC. Translating gives CAWSPSILETQYF.

Regarding this clonotype: The junction and the germline gene differ at one end; a read error may be behind it. The V call is TRBV14, the J call TRBJ2-7; D is perhaps TRBD2 (5 bases). This CDR3 has 17 residues. Germline CDR1 and CDR2: SGHDN and FVKESK. The CDR3 loop reads CASSRSGPLSLAYAQYF. The CDR3 bases are TGTGCCAGCAGCCGAAGCGGTCCACTCTCCTTGGCATACGCGCAGTACTTC.

There are a few counts of this clonotype. The rearrangement uses TRBV20-1 and TRBJ1-4; D unresolved. Germline CDR1 is DFQATT and CDR2 is SNEGSKA (reference sequence). The ends were cut back, 3 bases at V and 10 bases at J, with 6 bases in the middle. The CDR3 contains 10 residues. CDR3 coding DNA: TGCAGTGCTAGTAAGGGAAAACTGTTTTTT. Amino acid sequence: CSASKGKLFF.

This clonotype was seen a few times. The V and J genes are TRBV29-1 and TRBJ1-1; 7 positions match TRBD1. The V gene's germline CDR1 is SQVTM and CDR2 ANQGSEA. This CDR3 is built from 13 residues. V was clipped by 6 bases and J by 0 bases; unmatched bases: 4. The CDR3 DNA reads TGCAGCGTCGGGACAGTAATGAACACTGAAGCTTTCTTT. It yields the protein CSVGTVMNTEAFF.

This clonotype was seen many times. The chain recombines TRBV28 with TRBJ2-7; perhaps TRBD2 as D (6 bases). The V gene's germline CDR1 is MDHEN and CDR2 SYDVKM. The CDR3 totals 15 residues. Between the trimmed V and J ends, which lost 3 bases and 0 bases, there was a span of 12 bases. The CDR3 spells CASSLLGDSSYEQYF. Written as DNA, the CDR3 is TGTGCCAGCAGTTTGTTGGGGGACTCCTCCTACGAGCAGTACTTC.